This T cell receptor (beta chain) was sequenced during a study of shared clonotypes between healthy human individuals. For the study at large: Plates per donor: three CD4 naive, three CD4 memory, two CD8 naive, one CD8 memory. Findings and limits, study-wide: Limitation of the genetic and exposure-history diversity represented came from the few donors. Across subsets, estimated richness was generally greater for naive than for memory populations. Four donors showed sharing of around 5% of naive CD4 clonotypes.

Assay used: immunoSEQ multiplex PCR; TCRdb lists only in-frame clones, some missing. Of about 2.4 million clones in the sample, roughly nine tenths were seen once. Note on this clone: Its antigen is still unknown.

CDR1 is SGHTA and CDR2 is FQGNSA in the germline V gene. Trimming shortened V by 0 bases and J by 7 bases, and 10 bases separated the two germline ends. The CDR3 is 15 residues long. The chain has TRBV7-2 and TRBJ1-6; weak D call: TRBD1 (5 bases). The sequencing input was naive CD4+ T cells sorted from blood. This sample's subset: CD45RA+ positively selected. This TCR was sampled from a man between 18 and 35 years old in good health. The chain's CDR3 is CASSLAGGGNSPLHF. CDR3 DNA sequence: TGTGCCAGCAGCTTAGCCGGCGGGGGAAATTCACCCCTCCACTTT.